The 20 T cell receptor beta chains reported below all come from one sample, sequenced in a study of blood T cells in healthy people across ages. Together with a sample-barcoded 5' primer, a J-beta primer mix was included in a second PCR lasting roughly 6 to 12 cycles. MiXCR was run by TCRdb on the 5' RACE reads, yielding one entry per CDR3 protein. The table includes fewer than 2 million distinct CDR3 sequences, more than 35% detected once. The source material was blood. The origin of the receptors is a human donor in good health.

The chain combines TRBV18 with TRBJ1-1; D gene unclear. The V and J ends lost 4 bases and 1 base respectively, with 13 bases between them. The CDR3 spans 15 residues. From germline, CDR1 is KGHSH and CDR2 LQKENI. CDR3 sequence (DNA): TGTGCCAGCTCACACTCAGACAACCCGAACACTGAAGCTTTCTTT. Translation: CASSHSDNPNTEAFF.

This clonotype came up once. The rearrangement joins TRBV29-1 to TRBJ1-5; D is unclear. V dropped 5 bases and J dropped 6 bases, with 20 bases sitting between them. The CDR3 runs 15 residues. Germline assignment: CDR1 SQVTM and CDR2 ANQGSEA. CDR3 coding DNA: TGCAGCGTTCGTAGGGCACCCTCTTTGGGTCAGCCCCAGCATTTT. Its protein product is CSVRRAPSLGQPQHF.

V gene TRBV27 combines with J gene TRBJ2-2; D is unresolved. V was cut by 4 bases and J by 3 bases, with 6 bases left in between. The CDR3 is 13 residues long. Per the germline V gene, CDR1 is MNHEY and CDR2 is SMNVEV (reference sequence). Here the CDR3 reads CASSYQDTGELFF. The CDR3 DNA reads TGTGCCAGCAGTTACCAGGACACCGGGGAGCTGTTTTTT.

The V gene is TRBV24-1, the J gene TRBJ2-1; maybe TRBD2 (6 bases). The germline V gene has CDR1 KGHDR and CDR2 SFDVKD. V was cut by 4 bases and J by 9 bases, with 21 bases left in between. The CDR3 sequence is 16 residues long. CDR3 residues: CATSDAGSKTRLEQFF. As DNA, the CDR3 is TGTGCCACCAGTGACGCGGGATCCAAAACCCGACTTGAGCAGTTCTTC.

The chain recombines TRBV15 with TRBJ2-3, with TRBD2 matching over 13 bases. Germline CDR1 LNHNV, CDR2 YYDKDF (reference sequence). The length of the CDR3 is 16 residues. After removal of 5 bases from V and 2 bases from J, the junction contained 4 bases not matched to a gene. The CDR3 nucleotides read TGTGCCACCAGCCCAGGACTAGCGGGGGACACAGATACGCAGTATTTT. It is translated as CATSPGLAGDTDTQYF.

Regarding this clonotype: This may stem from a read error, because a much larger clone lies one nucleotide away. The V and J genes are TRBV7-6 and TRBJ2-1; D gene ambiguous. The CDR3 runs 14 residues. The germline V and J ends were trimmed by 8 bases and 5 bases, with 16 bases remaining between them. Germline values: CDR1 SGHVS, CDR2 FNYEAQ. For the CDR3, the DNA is TGTGCCAGCGAACGAGAACAGATTAACAATGAGCAGTTCTTC. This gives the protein CASEREQINNEQFF. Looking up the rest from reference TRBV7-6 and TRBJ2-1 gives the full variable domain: GAGVSQSPRYKVTKRGQDVALRCDPISGHVSLYWYRQALGQGPEFLTYFNYEAQQDKSGLPNDRFSAERPEGSISTLTIQRTEQRDSAMYRCASEREQINNEQFFGPGTRLTVL.

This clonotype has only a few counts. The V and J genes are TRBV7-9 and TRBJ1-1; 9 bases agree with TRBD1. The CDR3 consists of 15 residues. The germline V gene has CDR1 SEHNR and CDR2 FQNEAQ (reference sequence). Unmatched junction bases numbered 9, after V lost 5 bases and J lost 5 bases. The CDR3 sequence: CASSPGDREGTEAFF. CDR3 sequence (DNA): TGTGCCAGCAGCCCAGGGGACAGGGAGGGGACTGAAGCTTTCTTT.

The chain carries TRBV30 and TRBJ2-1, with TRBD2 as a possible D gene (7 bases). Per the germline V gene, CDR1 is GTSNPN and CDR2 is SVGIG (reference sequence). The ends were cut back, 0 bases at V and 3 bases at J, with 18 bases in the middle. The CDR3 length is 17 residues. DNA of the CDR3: TGTGCCTGGAGTGTCGGGGTTGGGGGGGGCGTCTACAATGAGCAGTTCTTC. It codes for CAWSVGVGGGVYNEQFF.

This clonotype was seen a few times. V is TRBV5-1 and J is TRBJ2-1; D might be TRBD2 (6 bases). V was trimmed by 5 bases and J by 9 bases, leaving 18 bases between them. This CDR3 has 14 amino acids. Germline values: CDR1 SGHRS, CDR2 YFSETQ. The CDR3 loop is CASSKQEGVGEQFF. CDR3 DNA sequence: TGCGCCAGCAGTAAACAGGAGGGTGTTGGTGAGCAGTTCTTC.

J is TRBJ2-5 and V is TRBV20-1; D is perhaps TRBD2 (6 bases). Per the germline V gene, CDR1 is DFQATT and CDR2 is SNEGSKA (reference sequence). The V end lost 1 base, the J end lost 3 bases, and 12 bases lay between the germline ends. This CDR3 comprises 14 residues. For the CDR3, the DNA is TGCAGTGCTAGAGGAGTACTAGCAGAAGAGACCCAGTACTTC. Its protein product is CSARGVLAEETQYF.

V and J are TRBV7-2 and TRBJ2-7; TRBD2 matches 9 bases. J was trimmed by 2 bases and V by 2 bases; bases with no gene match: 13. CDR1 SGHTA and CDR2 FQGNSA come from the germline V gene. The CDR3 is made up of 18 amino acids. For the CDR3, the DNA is TGTGCCAGCAGCTTACGTCCGCTAGCGGGGAAAACCGCCTACGAGCAGTACTTC. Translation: CASSLRPLAGKTAYEQYF.

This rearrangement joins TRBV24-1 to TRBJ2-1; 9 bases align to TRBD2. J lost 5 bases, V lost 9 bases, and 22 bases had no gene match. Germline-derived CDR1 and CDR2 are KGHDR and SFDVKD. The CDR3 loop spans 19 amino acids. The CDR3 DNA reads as TGTGCCACCGACGGCGGGGGGGCCCAAGCGGTTTTTTTAAACAATGAGCAGTTCTTC. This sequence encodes CATDGGGAQAVFLNNEQFF.

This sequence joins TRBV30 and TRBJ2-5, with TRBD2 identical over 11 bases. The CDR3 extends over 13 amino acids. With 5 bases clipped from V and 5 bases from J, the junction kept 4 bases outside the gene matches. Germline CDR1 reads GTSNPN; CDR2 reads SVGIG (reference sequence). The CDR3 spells CAWVAGGFETQYF. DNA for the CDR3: TGTGCCTGGGTAGCGGGGGGGTTTGAGACCCAGTACTTC.

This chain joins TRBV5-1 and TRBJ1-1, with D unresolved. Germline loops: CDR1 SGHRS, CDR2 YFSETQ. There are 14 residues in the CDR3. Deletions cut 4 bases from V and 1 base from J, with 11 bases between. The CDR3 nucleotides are TGCGCCAGCAGCGATACTGCGGGGAACACTGAAGCTTTCTTT. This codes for CASSDTAGNTEAFF.

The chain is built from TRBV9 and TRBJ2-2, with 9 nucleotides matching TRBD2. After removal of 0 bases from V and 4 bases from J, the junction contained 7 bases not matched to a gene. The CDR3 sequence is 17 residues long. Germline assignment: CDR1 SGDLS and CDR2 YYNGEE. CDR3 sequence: CASSVAGSGGGTGELFF. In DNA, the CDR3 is TGTGCCAGCAGCGTAGCTGGTAGCGGGGGTGGCACCGGGGAGCTGTTTTTT.

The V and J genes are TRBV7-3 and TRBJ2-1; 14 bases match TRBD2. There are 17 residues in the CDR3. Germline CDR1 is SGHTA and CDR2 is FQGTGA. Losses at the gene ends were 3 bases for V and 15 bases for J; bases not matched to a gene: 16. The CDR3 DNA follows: TGTGCCAGCAGCTTTACCGGGACTAGCGGGGGAGCTACCCAGCTGTTCTTC. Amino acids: CASSFTGTSGGATQLFF.

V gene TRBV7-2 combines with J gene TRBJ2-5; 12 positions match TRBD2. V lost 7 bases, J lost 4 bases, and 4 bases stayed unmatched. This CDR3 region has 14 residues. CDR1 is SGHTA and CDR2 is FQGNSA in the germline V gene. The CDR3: CASNLAGGGETQYF. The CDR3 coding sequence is TGTGCCAGCAACCTAGCGGGGGGGGGAGAGACCCAGTACTTC. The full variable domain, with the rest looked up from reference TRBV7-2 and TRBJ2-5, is GAGVSQSPSNKVTEKGKDVELRCDPISGHTALYWYRQSLGQGLEFLIYFQGNSAPDKSGLPSDRFSAERTGGSVSTLTIQRTQQEDSAVYLCASNLAGGGETQYFGPGTRLLVL.

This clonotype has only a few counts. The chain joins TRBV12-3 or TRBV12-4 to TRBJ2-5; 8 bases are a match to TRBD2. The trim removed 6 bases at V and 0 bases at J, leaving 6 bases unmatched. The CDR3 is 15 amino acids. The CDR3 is CASRSSGTYQETQYF. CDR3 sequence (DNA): TGTGCCAGCAGAAGTAGCGGGACGTACCAAGAGACCCAGTACTTC.

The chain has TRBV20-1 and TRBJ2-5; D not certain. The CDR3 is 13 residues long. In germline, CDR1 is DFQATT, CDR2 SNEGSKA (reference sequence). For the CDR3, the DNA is TGCGGTTGTGGCGGAACTACAGAAGAGACCCAGTACTTC. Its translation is CGCGGTTEETQYF.

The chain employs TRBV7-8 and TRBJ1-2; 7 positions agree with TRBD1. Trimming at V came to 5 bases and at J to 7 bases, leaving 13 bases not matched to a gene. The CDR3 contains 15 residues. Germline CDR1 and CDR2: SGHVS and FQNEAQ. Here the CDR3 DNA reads TGTGCCAGCAGCCGCCAGGGAGGGGGCGGCTTTGGCTACACCTTC. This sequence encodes CASSRQGGGGFGYTF.